Listed below are T cell receptor beta chains from one sample, sequenced in a study of shared clonotypes between healthy human individuals. Assay: immunoSEQ multiplex PCR; the TCRdb copy retains only in-frame clones and omits some. The data show approximately 2,200,000 clones, about 92% seen once. Sequenced: naive CD8+ T cells from PBMCs. Receptors were obtained from a man aged 18 to 30 in good health. Some clones in this sample may be carry-over from other donors' samples. The CDR3 runs from the conserved cysteine through the conserved F or W. A D gene is named only where the DNA matches it firmly. Expanded clones are given a class, and other clones once, few, many or no size at all.

NA	TRBV27	NA	TRBJ2-5	CASSFIPQETQYF	TGTGCCAGCAGTTTTATACCCCAAGAGACCCAGTACTTC
NA	TRBV10-3	NA	TRBJ2-2	CAISESAGANTGELFF	TGTGCCATCAGTGAGTCGGCAGGCGCGAACACCGGGGAGCTGTTTTTT
TRBD1	TRBV9	once	TRBJ1-3	CASSPTTGSGNTIYF	TGTGCCAGCAGCCCGACGACAGGGTCTGGAAACACCATATATTTT
TRBD1	TRBV5-1	NA	TRBJ1-1	CASSDRLTGAGTEAFF	TGCGCCAGCAGCGACCGCTTGACAGGGGCGGGAACTGAAGCTTTCTTT
NA	TRBV10-3	once	TRBJ2-1	CAISERGPYNEQFF	TGTGCCATCAGTGAGAGGGGCCCCTACAATGAGCAGTTCTTC
NA	TRBV5-6	few	TRBJ2-2	CASSLPRDGIGELFF	TGTGCCAGCAGCTTGCCCCGGGATGGGATCGGGGAGCTGTTTTTT
NA	TRBV30	NA	TRBJ1-1	CASQWGHTEAFF	TGTGCCTCACAGTGGGGGCACACTGAAGCTTTCTTT
NA	TRBV5-8	NA	TRBJ1-3	CASPLITGNTIYF	TGTGCCAGCCCATTGATTACTGGAAACACCATATATTTT
TRBD2	TRBV27	once	TRBJ2-1	CASGEAGAYNEQFF	TGTGCCAGCGGGGAGGCGGGAGCCTACAATGAGCAGTTCTTC
NA	TRBV5-1	NA	TRBJ1-2	CASSLVASIYGYTF	TGCGCCAGCAGCTTGGTGGCCAGTATCTATGGCTACACCTTC
TRBD1	TRBV11-2	once	TRBJ2-7	CASSGQGPLGNEQYF	TGTGCCAGCAGCGGACAGGGGCCCCTCGGGAACGAGCAGTACTTC
TRBD1	TRBV5-4	NA	TRBJ2-7	CASSWTGGKPYEQYF	TGTGCCAGCAGCTGGACAGGGGGCAAACCTTACGAGCAGTACTTC
NA	TRBV7-2	NA	TRBJ2-3	CASSLVPLEWRADTQYF	TGTGCCAGCAGCTTAGTCCCACTAGAGTGGAGGGCAGATACGCAGTATTTT
NA	TRBV7-9	NA	TRBJ2-1	CASSPGLGNENEQFF	TGTGCCAGCAGCCCGGGACTGGGGAATGAGAATGAGCAGTTCTTC
NA	TRBV29-1	NA	TRBJ2-7	CSVEVVETYEQYF	TGCAGCGTTGAAGTGGTCGAGACCTACGAGCAGTACTTC
NA	TRBV18	NA	TRBJ2-2	CASSLRTEPNTGELFF	TGTGCCAGCTCCCTCCGGACAGAGCCGAACACCGGGGAGCTGTTTTTT
NA	TRBV28	NA	TRBJ2-1	CASSPKRSSLFQEQFF	TGTGCCAGCAGCCCAAAGAGGTCTAGCTTGTTTCAGGAGCAGTTCTTC
NA	TRBV5-4	NA	TRBJ2-7	CASSRDLYEQYF	TGTGCCAGCAGCCGCGATCTATACGAGCAGTACTTC
TRBD1	TRBV4-2	NA	TRBJ2-2	CASSQDLTGGNTGELFF	TGTGCCAGCAGCCAAGATTTAACAGGGGGGAACACCGGGGAGCTGTTTTTT
TRBD1	TRBV28	NA	TRBJ2-7	CASSTTGAYEQYF	TGTGCCAGCAGTACGACAGGGGCCTACGAGCAGTACTTC
TRBD1	TRBV15	NA	TRBJ2-1	CATSTAPDRGGYNDYNEQFF	TGTGCCACCAGCACAGCACCGGACAGGGGGGGATATAATGACTACAATGAGCAGTTCTTC
NA	TRBV27	few	TRBJ1-5	CASSLKGHQPQHF	TGTGCCAGCAGTTTAAAAGGCCATCAGCCCCAGCATTTT
NA	TRBV2	NA	TRBJ2-7	CASKPPLGSGSYEQYF	TGTGCCAGCAAACCACCCCTCGGGTCAGGCTCCTACGAGCAGTACTTC
NA	TRBV7-8	once	TRBJ2-1	CASSPGDEQFF	TGTGCCAGCAGCCCCGGTGATGAGCAGTTCTTC
NA	TRBV12-5	NA	TRBJ2-7	CASQGSYEQYF	TGTGCTAGTCAGGGTTCCTACGAGCAGTACTTC
TRBD1	TRBV6-5	NA	TRBJ1-1	CASTSRQGYTEAFF	TGTGCCAGCACCTCCCGACAGGGTTACACTGAAGCTTTCTTT
NA	TRBV10-2	once	TRBJ2-1	CASSAPGPRPYNEQFF	TGCGCCAGCAGCGCACCGGGACCCCGACCCTACAATGAGCAGTTCTTC
TRBD1	TRBV7-6	NA	TRBJ2-1	CASSFLTGQGTYNEQFF	TGTGCCAGCAGCTTCCTTACGGGACAGGGAACCTACAATGAGCAGTTCTTC
TRBD1	TRBV28	NA	TRBJ1-1	CASSLRTGGTEAFF	TGTGCCAGCAGTTTAAGGACAGGGGGCACTGAAGCTTTCTTT
NA	TRBV5-1	NA	TRBJ2-5	CASSPTDREETQYF	TGCGCCAGCAGCCCGACTGACAGAGAGGAGACCCAGTACTTC
TRBD1	TRBV27	NA	TRBJ1-1	CASNNTPVDHRGANTEAFF	TGTGCCAGCAACAACACCCCCGTGGACCACAGGGGCGCGAACACTGAAGCTTTCTTT
TRBD2	TRBV27	NA	TRBJ2-7	CASSLTGTRYEQYF	TGTGCCAGCAGTCTAACCGGGACTAGATACGAGCAGTACTTC
NA	TRBV27	NA	TRBJ1-1	CASSFLGSRTEAFF	TGTGCCAGCAGTTTCCTCGGGTCCCGTACTGAAGCTTTCTTT
TRBD1	TRBV4-1	NA	TRBJ1-4	CASSRQGSNEKLFF	TGCGCCAGCAGCCGACAGGGCAGTAATGAAAAACTGTTTTTT
NA	TRBV27	NA	TRBJ2-7	CASALRGGASHEQYF	TGTGCCAGCGCCCTTAGGGGGGGCGCGAGTCACGAGCAGTACTTC
NA	TRBV30	NA	TRBJ1-1	CAWGAGRLTNTEAFF	TGTGCCTGGGGCGCCGGCAGGCTGACGAACACTGAAGCTTTCTTT
NA	TRBV4-2	NA	TRBJ1-6	CASSQDSTPTFHSPLHF	TGTGCCAGCAGCCAAGATTCAACCCCTACCTTTCATTCACCCCTCCACTTT
NA	TRBV5-1	NA	TRBJ2-6	CASSPDTGYPTGANVLTF	TGCGCCAGCAGCCCGGACACAGGGTATCCCACTGGGGCCAACGTCCTGACTTTC
TRBD2	TRBV11-1	once	TRBJ2-3	CASSLGTSGRNTQYF	TGTGCCAGCAGCTTGGGGACTAGCGGGAGAAATACGCAGTATTTT
NA	TRBV13	once	TRBJ2-7	CASSPGTAGEQYF	TGTGCCAGCAGCCCAGGGACCGCAGGGGAGCAGTACTTC
TRBD1	TRBV11-1	NA	TRBJ2-1	CASSDPTGGSGEWQFF	TGTGCCAGCAGCGACCCGACAGGGGGCTCGGGTGAATGGCAGTTCTTC
NA	TRBV6-6	NA	TRBJ2-2	CASSYSKTGNTGELFF	TGTGCCAGCAGTTACTCGAAAACTGGAAACACCGGGGAGCTGTTTTTT
NA	TRBV4-1	NA	TRBJ2-3	CASSQVAGTDTQYF	TGCGCCAGCAGCCAAGTCGCCGGCACAGATACGCAGTATTTT
TRBD2	TRBV6-6	NA	TRBJ2-1	CASSYLLAGSYNEQFF	TGTGCCAGCAGTTATCTCCTAGCGGGATCCTACAATGAGCAGTTCTTC
NA	TRBV7-6	NA	TRBJ2-1	CASSLDRTAYNEQFF	TGTGCCAGCAGCCTGGATAGGACAGCTTACAATGAGCAGTTCTTC
NA	TRBV13	NA	TRBJ2-5	CASSVHRGGQETQYF	TGTGCCAGCAGCGTCCACAGGGGGGGCCAAGAGACCCAGTACTTC
TRBD1	TRBV10-3	NA	TRBJ2-7	CAITSGGVSSYEQYF	TGTGCCATCACCTCAGGGGGCGTGAGCTCCTACGAGCAGTACTTC
NA	TRBV7-9	NA	TRBJ2-5	CASSLIGEREETQYF	TGTGCCAGCAGCTTAATTGGGGAGAGGGAGGAGACCCAGTACTTC
NA	TRBV15	NA	TRBJ2-5	CATSGERTRQETQYF	TGTGCCACCAGCGGGGAAAGGACACGCCAAGAGACCCAGTACTTC
TRBD2	TRBV7-6	NA	TRBJ2-5	CASSLAPTSGRETQYF	TGTGCCAGCAGCTTAGCCCCGACTAGCGGGAGGGAGACCCAGTACTTC
TRBD2	TRBV28	once	TRBJ2-5	CASSLPSGKETQYF	TGTGCCAGCAGTTTGCCTAGCGGGAAAGAGACCCAGTACTTC
TRBD1	TRBV6-5	NA	TRBJ1-5	CASRITGGSNQPQHF	TGTGCCAGCAGAATTACAGGGGGCAGCAATCAGCCCCAGCATTTT
NA	TRBV27	NA	TRBJ2-7	CASSLFPTEPYEQYF	TGTGCCAGCAGTTTATTCCCGACAGAACCCTACGAGCAGTACTTC
TRBD1	TRBV5-4	NA	TRBJ1-2	CASRGQGSGYTF	TGTGCCAGCAGGGGACAGGGCTCTGGCTACACCTTC
NA	TRBV4-3	NA	TRBJ1-2	CASSQDPPRGGADGYTF	TGCGCCAGCAGCCAAGATCCCCCACGGGGGGGCGCGGATGGCTACACCTTC